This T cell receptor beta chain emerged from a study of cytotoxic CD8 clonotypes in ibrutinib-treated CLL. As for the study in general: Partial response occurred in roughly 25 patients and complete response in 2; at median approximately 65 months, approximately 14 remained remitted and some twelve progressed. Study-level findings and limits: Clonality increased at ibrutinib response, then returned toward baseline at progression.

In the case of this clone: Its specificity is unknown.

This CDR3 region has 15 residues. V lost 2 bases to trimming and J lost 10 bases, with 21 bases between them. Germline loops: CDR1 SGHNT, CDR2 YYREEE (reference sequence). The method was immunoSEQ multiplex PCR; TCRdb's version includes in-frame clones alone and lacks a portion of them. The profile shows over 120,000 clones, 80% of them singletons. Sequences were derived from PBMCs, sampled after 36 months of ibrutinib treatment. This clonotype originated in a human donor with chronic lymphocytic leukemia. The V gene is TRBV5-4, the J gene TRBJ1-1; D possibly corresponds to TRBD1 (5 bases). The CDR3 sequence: CASSLDPLQLGRAFF. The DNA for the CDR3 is TGTGCCAGCAGCTTAGATCCTCTACAGCTGGGGCGAGCTTTCTTT.